This is a list of T cell receptor beta chains from one sample in a study of blood T cell repertoires in COVID-19. Generated by immunoSEQ multiplex PCR, the TCRdb table keeps only in-frame clones and is missing some. The sample comprises about 480,000 clones, around 89% of which are singletons, and less than 2% rests with the top ten. The sample was PBMCs or T cells enriched from blood (not recorded which). These receptors were taken from a woman between 35 and 50 years old who had recovered from COVID-19. The CDR3 runs from the conserved cysteine through the conserved F or W. D genes are given only for firm matches. A clone size is listed for some rows: how often the clone was seen (once, few, many), or a class if it is expanded.

d_call	clone_size	v_call	j_call	cdr3_nt	cdr3_aa
TRBD1	-	TRBV19	TRBJ2-7	TGTGCCAGTACGCCGGGACAGTTGGGCTCCTACGAGCAGTACTTC	CASTPGQLGSYEQYF
TRBD1	-	TRBV10-3	TRBJ1-1	TGTGCCATCAGTGGTACTCATAACAGGGGAACTGAAGCTTTCTTT	CAISGTHNRGTEAFF
TRBD2	-	TRBV7-9	TRBJ2-7	TGTGCCAGCAGTTTAGCGGGAGTCTCACTCTCCTACGAGCAGTACTTC	CASSLAGVSLSYEQYF
TRBD2	-	TRBV18	TRBJ2-5	TGTGCCAGCTCACCACAGGGAGCGGGACAAGAGACCCAGTACTTC	CASSPQGAGQETQYF
TRBD1	-	TRBV4-3	TRBJ1-2	TGCGCCAGCAGTCATCAACAGGGGGGCTATGGCTACACCTTC	CASSHQQGGYGYTF
TRBD1	-	TRBV28	TRBJ2-1	TGTGCCAGCACCATAGACAGGGGTTTGGGCAATGAGCAGTTCTTC	CASTIDRGLGNEQFF
-	-	TRBV30	TRBJ2-3	TGTGCCTGGGACTCCATTCGCACAGATACGCAGTATTTT	CAWDSIRTDTQYF
-	-	TRBV7-7	TRBJ1-2	TGTGCCAGCAGCCCCCAGCGCAGACTAAACTATGGCTACACCTTC	CASSPQRRLNYGYTF
TRBD2	once	TRBV24-1	TRBJ2-1	TGTGCCACCAGTGATACCGGGACTAGCGGGAGGGCCCTCCATGAGCAGTTCTTC	CATSDTGTSGRALHEQFF
-	-	TRBV27	TRBJ1-2	TGTGCCAGCAGTTTTAGGGGGTTGGGCTACACCTTC	CASSFRGLGYTF
-	once	TRBV4-1	TRBJ1-1	TGCGCCAGCAGCGGACGACAGTTAGGGATTGAAGCTTTCTTT	CASSGRQLGIEAFF
-	-	TRBV15	TRBJ1-2	TGTGCCACCAGCAGAGGGGGAGCAGCAATAGCTAACTATGGCTACACCTTC	CATSRGGAAIANYGYTF
TRBD1	-	TRBV18	TRBJ1-1	TGTGCCAGCTCAAAAACAGACAGGGATAACACTGAAGCTTTCTTT	CASSKTDRDNTEAFF
TRBD2	-	TRBV11-2	TRBJ2-3	TGTGCCAGCAGCTTCATACTAGCGGGAGATCCAGATACGCAGTATTTT	CASSFILAGDPDTQYF
TRBD1	-	TRBV27	TRBJ1-6	TGTGCCAGCAGTTCTTACCCGACAGGGGCGAATTCACCCCTCCACTTT	CASSSYPTGANSPLHF
TRBD2	once	TRBV7-2	TRBJ2-5	TGTGCCAGCAGCTCCGGGACTAGCGCGAGTAAATGGCAAGAGACCCAGTACTTC	CASSSGTSASKWQETQYF
-	-	TRBV19	TRBJ1-5	TGTGCCAGTAGTAGGCAGGGAATTTATAGCAATCAGCCCCAGCATTTT	CASSRQGIYSNQPQHF
-	-	TRBV4-1	TRBJ1-2	TGCGCCAGCAGCCAAGCCGGGTATGGCTACACCTTC	CASSQAGYGYTF
-	-	TRBV6-2/TRBV6-3	TRBJ2-3	TGTGCCAGCAGTTATCGGGTTAGCACAGATACGCAGTATTTT	CASSYRVSTDTQYF
TRBD2	-	TRBV19	TRBJ2-7	TGTGCCAGTAGTATAGGGACTAGCGGGAGTCTGAGCGAGCAGTACTTC	CASSIGTSGSLSEQYF
-	-	TRBV2	TRBJ2-1	TGTGCCAGCAACACCCAGCGGAGAGTCAATGAGCAGTTCTTC	CASNTQRRVNEQFF
-	-	TRBV4-3	TRBJ1-5	TGCGCCAGCAGCCTCGGCCGGGATAATCAGCCCCAGCATTTT	CASSLGRDNQPQHF
TRBD1	-	TRBV25-1	TRBJ2-1	TGTGCCAGCAGTGAAGCTGCCACCGGGACAGGGTCCTACAATGAGCAGTTCTTC	CASSEAATGTGSYNEQFF
-	few	TRBV5-6	TRBJ1-3	TGTGCCAGCAGTCCCAGGGGAGTTCGGAACACCATATATTTT	CASSPRGVRNTIYF
-	-	TRBV3-1/TRBV3-2	TRBJ2-7	TGTGCCAGCAGCCTGACTAGGTACCACGAGCAGTACTTC	CASSLTRYHEQYF
-	-	TRBV27	TRBJ1-2	TGTGCCAGCAGTTTATATAATCGGGGGGTCGGCTATGGCTACACCTTC	CASSLYNRGVGYGYTF
-	-	TRBV6-5	TRBJ1-1	TGTGCCAGCAGTCCAACAGGGTTTACTGAAGCTTTCTTT	CASSPTGFTEAFF
-	-	TRBV18	TRBJ2-7	TGTGCCAGCTCACCACAACGGGGAAGAATGGGCGAGCAGTACTTC	CASSPQRGRMGEQYF
-	-	TRBV7-9	TRBJ1-1	TGTGCCAGCAGGCGGGACGGGGGGACTGAAGCTTTCTTT	CASRRDGGTEAFF
-	-	TRBV7-9	TRBJ1-4	TGTGCCAGCAGCGCGTCTTCAACTAATGAAAAACTGTTTTTT	CASSASSTNEKLFF
-	-	TRBV7-2	TRBJ2-5	TGTGCCAGCAGCTCCCGGGACATAGAGACCCAGTACTTC	CASSSRDIETQYF
TRBD1	-	TRBV19	TRBJ1-1	TGTGCCAGTAGTATAGAAGGAGACAGGGAGGCATCTGAAGCTTTCTTT	CASSIEGDREASEAFF
TRBD1	-	TRBV7-6	TRBJ2-7	TGTGCCAGCAGCTCGCCCCACAGGGGGGCCTACGAGCAGTACTTC	CASSSPHRGAYEQYF
TRBD2	-	TRBV5-1	TRBJ2-5	TGCGCCAGCAGCCCTGGACTAGCGGGAGGAGAGACCCAGTACTTC	CASSPGLAGGETQYF
TRBD2	-	TRBV7-9	TRBJ2-1	TGTGCCAGCAGTCTTAGCGGGAGGGCGTACAATGAGCAGTTCTTC	CASSLSGRAYNEQFF